The source of this T cell receptor beta chain is a study of T cell responses to AZD1222 COVID-19 vaccine. Background on the study: Samples with a second dose at about 4 or about 12 weeks were pooled together. Findings and limits, study-wide: Clonal diversity may have been underestimated, and the donors were mostly white British, with more females than males.

Worth noting for this clone: Its antigen remains unidentified.

The assay was immunoSEQ multiplex PCR, and TCRdb's table has in-frame clones only and misses some. There are roughly 100,000 clones in the sample; less than 90% occur only once, and approximately 15% lies in the top ten. The V gene lost 0 bases and the J gene lost 0 bases, with 7 bases spanning the gap. Germline V lookup: CDR1 SGHRS, CDR2 YFSETQ. The CDR3 covers 14 residues. Sequencing was performed on peripheral blood, taken on day 0 of AZD1222 vaccination. This chain links TRBV5-1 with TRBJ2-7; D possibly matches TRBD1 or TRBD2 (5 bases each). The source of this sequence is an adult in good health. CDR3 DNA sequence: TGCGCCAGCAGCTTGGGGGGGAGCTCCTACGAGCAGTACTTC. Translation gives CASSLGGSSYEQYF.